The 2 T cell receptor beta chains below all came from one sample that was sequenced in a study of T cell responses to AZD1222 COVID-19 vaccine. Profiling relied on immunoSEQ multiplex PCR, and the TCRdb table lists in-frame clones only, not all of them. The sample yields tens of thousands of clones, around 87% seen once. Sequencing used peripheral blood, obtained on day 0 of AZD1222 vaccination. The receptors here all came from an adult in good health.

The V and J genes are TRBV12-3 or TRBV12-4 and TRBJ1-3; a weak D match, TRBD1 (5 bases). The CDR3 has 13 residues. The ends were cut back, 10 bases at V and 0 bases at J, with 10 bases in the middle. Here the CDR3 reads CATRVSSGNTIYF. For the CDR3, the DNA is TGTGCCACCAGGGTGAGCTCTGGAAACACCATATATTTT.

The V call is TRBV2, the J call TRBJ2-5, with D possibly TRBD2 on 7 matching bases. There are 14 residues in the CDR3. Germline CDR1 SNHLY, CDR2 FYNNEI. V lost 5 bases and J lost 5, with 15 bases in between. The CDR3, as DNA: TGTGCCAGCAGTATGTCGGGGGGCCTCGAGACCCAGTACTTC. Translating gives CASSMSGGLETQYF.